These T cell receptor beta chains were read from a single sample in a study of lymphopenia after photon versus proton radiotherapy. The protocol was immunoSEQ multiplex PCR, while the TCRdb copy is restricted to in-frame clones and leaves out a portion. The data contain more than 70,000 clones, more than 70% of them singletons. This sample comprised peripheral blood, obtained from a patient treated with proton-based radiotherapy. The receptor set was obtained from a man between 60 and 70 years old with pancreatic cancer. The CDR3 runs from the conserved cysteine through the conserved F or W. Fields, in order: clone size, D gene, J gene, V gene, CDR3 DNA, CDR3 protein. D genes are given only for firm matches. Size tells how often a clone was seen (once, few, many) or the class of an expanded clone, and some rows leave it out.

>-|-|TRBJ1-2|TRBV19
TGTGCCAGTAAGGAGGGTGGGAGCCTATTTGGCTACACCTTC
CASKEGGSLFGYTF
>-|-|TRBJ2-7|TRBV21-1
TGTGCCAGCAGCAAAGGGGCCGCAGGGTTCTCCTACGAGCAGTACTTC
CASSKGAAGFSYEQYF
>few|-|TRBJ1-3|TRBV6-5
TGTGCCAGCAGTTACTCGAGACAGGTTCCTGGAAACACCATATATTTT
CASSYSRQVPGNTIYF
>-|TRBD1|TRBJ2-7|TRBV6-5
TGTGCCAGCAGTTATGTTCCAGGGGGAGCCGAGCAGTACTTC
CASSYVPGGAEQYF
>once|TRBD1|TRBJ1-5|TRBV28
TGTGCCAGCAGTGTTTCCGCAAGGACAGGAGATCAGCCCCAGCATTTT
CASSVSARTGDQPQHF
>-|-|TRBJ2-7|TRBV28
TGTGCCAGCACTACCGGGTTCCGGGACACGATCCTCTACGAGCAGTACTTC
CASTTGFRDTILYEQYF
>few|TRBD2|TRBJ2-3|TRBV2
TGTGCCAGCAGAGCGACTAGCTCGGATACGCAGTATTTT
CASRATSSDTQYF
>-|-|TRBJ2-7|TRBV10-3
TGTGCCATCAGTGATGTTATTATCTCCTCCGAGCAGTACTTC
CAISDVIISSEQYF
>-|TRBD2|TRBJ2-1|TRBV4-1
TGCGCCAGCAGCCAAGGCGGCGGGAGGGCCGAGAATGAGCAGTTCTTC
CASSQGGGRAENEQFF
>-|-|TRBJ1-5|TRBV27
TGTGCCAGCAGTTTAGGTGGAGAGGGCAATCAGCCCCAGCATTTT
CASSLGGEGNQPQHF
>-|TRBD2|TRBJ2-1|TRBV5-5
TGTGCCAGCAGCCCCCTGACTAGCGGGAGCTCCTACAATGAGCAGTTCTTC
CASSPLTSGSSYNEQFF
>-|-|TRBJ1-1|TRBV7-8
TGTGCCAGCAGCCTTTTCAGGGCGGCGAACACTGAAGCTTTCTTT
CASSLFRAANTEAFF
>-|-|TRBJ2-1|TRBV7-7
TGTGCTAGCAGCGACTTAGGCTCCTACAATGAGCAGTTCTTC
CASSDLGSYNEQFF
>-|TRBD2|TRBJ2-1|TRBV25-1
TGTGCCAGACTAAGGACTAGCGGAGACAATGAGCAGTTCTTC
CARLRTSGDNEQFF
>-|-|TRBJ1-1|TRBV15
TGTGCCACCAGCACTGTTAACCACGAAGCTTTCTTT
CATSTVNHEAFF
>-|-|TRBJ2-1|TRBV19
TGTGCCAGTAGTATAGTCGCGCAGTCCTACAATGAGCAGTTCTTC
CASSIVAQSYNEQFF
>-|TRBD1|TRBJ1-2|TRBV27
TGTGCCAGCAGTTCCACCGGGACAGCCTACTATGGCTACACCTTC
CASSSTGTAYYGYTF
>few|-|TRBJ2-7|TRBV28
TGTGCCAGCAGCTCGGACAAGGCTGGGCAGTACTTC
CASSSDKAGQYF